A selection of T cell receptor beta chains follows, all from one sample in a study of post-analysis software for immune sequencing data. TCRdb re-analysed the PCR reads in MiXCR, keeping a single row per CDR3 protein. The table shows about 820,000 distinct CDR3 sequences, with roughly 50% occurring only once. The sample comprised blood. Source of these receptors: a girl aged 10-17 years with multiple sclerosis. Both conserved end residues are trimmed from each CDR3. The D gene is left open where the match is weak. For some rows the clone size is stated as once, few or many, or as a class when expanded; others skip it.

v_call: TRBV12-3/TRBV12-4
clone_size: NA
d_call: NA
cdr3_aa: ASSQKENYGYT

v_call: TRBV15
clone_size: few
d_call: NA
cdr3_aa: ATSSRQVRRADTQY

v_call: TRBV7-6
clone_size: NA
d_call: NA
cdr3_aa: ASSFSDHYNEQF

v_call: TRBV7-9
clone_size: NA
d_call: TRBD1
cdr3_aa: ASSSWDRGSAF

v_call: TRBV6-5
clone_size: NA
d_call: NA
cdr3_aa: ASSYLARATNEKLF

v_call: TRBV6-5
clone_size: few
d_call: TRBD1
cdr3_aa: ASSYSPGTVSYEQY

v_call: TRBV27
clone_size: NA
d_call: NA
cdr3_aa: ASRFRANYGYT

v_call: TRBV5-1
clone_size: NA
d_call: NA
cdr3_aa: ASSPGRPQDEQY

v_call: TRBV11-2
clone_size: few
d_call: NA
cdr3_aa: ASSLGIKETQY

v_call: TRBV4-2
clone_size: few
d_call: TRBD2
cdr3_aa: ASSQGLAGYTDTQY

v_call: TRBV5-1
clone_size: NA
d_call: NA
cdr3_aa: ASSLIRGLTAGANVLT

v_call: TRBV2
clone_size: few
d_call: TRBD2
cdr3_aa: ATRGLAGVYPYEQY

v_call: TRBV7-2
clone_size: few
d_call: NA
cdr3_aa: ASSSRLVAASSYEQY

v_call: TRBV25-1
clone_size: many
d_call: TRBD1
cdr3_aa: ASSGGQGTYEQY

v_call: TRBV3-1
clone_size: NA
d_call: TRBD2
cdr3_aa: ASSQRAGRGDYEQY

v_call: TRBV7-9
clone_size: NA
d_call: TRBD2
cdr3_aa: ASSPSQAGDLIQY

v_call: TRBV12-3/TRBV12-4
clone_size: NA
d_call: TRBD1
cdr3_aa: ASSLGTGGGNIQY

v_call: TRBV6-5
clone_size: NA
d_call: TRBD1
cdr3_aa: ASSKAGTGVSPLH

v_call: TRBV29-1
clone_size: NA
d_call: NA
cdr3_aa: SVEAPFSKEQY

v_call: TRBV29-1
clone_size: NA
d_call: NA
cdr3_aa: SVGGTNQPQH

v_call: TRBV29-1
clone_size: once
d_call: NA
cdr3_aa: SVGAGGNSPLH

v_call: TRBV12-3/TRBV12-4
clone_size: once
d_call: NA
cdr3_aa: ASSRTPRPYNEQF

v_call: TRBV5-1
clone_size: NA
d_call: TRBD1
cdr3_aa: ASSLGGQGAADTQY

v_call: TRBV20-1
clone_size: NA
d_call: NA
cdr3_aa: SARVYNEQF

v_call: TRBV10-3
clone_size: few
d_call: TRBD1
cdr3_aa: AISQGQRSSYEQY

v_call: TRBV6-5
clone_size: few
d_call: TRBD1
cdr3_aa: ASSYVGTGGYSNQPQH

v_call: TRBV10-3
clone_size: NA
d_call: NA
cdr3_aa: AISGPGYEQY

v_call: TRBV20-1
clone_size: few
d_call: TRBD1
cdr3_aa: SAALTGAEKLF

v_call: TRBV20-1
clone_size: NA
d_call: TRBD2
cdr3_aa: SASGLATNSYNEQF

v_call: TRBV10-3
clone_size: NA
d_call: NA
cdr3_aa: AIKSGVGIQY

v_call: TRBV10-1
clone_size: few
d_call: TRBD1
cdr3_aa: ASSDSGTGEEY

v_call: TRBV6-5
clone_size: NA
d_call: NA
cdr3_aa: ASSFVEGYGSGANVLT

v_call: TRBV5-1
clone_size: NA
d_call: TRBD1
cdr3_aa: ASSPGQAVGKTQY

v_call: TRBV20-1
clone_size: few
d_call: TRBD2
cdr3_aa: SAPFGTRPYQETQY

v_call: TRBV6-5
clone_size: once
d_call: TRBD1
cdr3_aa: ASRPQGARSNQPQH

v_call: TRBV5-1
clone_size: few
d_call: NA
cdr3_aa: ASSPDSAARAF

v_call: TRBV29-1
clone_size: NA
d_call: TRBD2
cdr3_aa: SGLAGVDTQY

v_call: TRBV27
clone_size: NA
d_call: NA
cdr3_aa: GGNRRPTNEKLF

v_call: TRBV20-1
clone_size: NA
d_call: NA
cdr3_aa: SARKGSMNTEAF

v_call: TRBV29-1
clone_size: NA
d_call: TRBD1
cdr3_aa: SGVGQGSRSNTEAF

v_call: TRBV20-1
clone_size: few
d_call: NA
cdr3_aa: SARKVVRDTDTQY

v_call: TRBV20-1
clone_size: few
d_call: TRBD1
cdr3_aa: SGGGQGFYEQY

v_call: TRBV5-1
clone_size: few
d_call: NA
cdr3_aa: ASSLGDISYEQY

v_call: TRBV6-5
clone_size: few
d_call: NA
cdr3_aa: ASSYLGTRY

v_call: TRBV29-1
clone_size: NA
d_call: NA
cdr3_aa: SVGPTENYGYT

v_call: TRBV10-3
clone_size: NA
d_call: NA
cdr3_aa: AISESTGGPYEQY

v_call: TRBV7-9
clone_size: few
d_call: TRBD1
cdr3_aa: ASSLQGGPNYGYT

v_call: TRBV29-1
clone_size: NA
d_call: TRBD2
cdr3_aa: SVPVGSGSSYNEQF

v_call: TRBV10-3
clone_size: few
d_call: TRBD1
cdr3_aa: AISESWTGANTGELF

v_call: TRBV10-3
clone_size: NA
d_call: TRBD1
cdr3_aa: AISESRDSTSYEQY

v_call: TRBV19
clone_size: NA
d_call: NA
cdr3_aa: ASIDSSLGNYGYT

v_call: TRBV6-1
clone_size: NA
d_call: TRBD2
cdr3_aa: ASRGERTSGGSYEQY

v_call: TRBV12-3/TRBV12-4
clone_size: NA
d_call: NA
cdr3_aa: ASSPGTVIAKNIQY

v_call: TRBV12-3/TRBV12-4
clone_size: NA
d_call: NA
cdr3_aa: ASSVQGLIYEQY

v_call: TRBV15
clone_size: few
d_call: NA
cdr3_aa: ATSRDEPGAYEQY

v_call: TRBV20-1
clone_size: NA
d_call: NA
cdr3_aa: SAMGVAYGYT

v_call: TRBV20-1
clone_size: NA
d_call: NA
cdr3_aa: SAREVRGLQETQY

v_call: TRBV3-1
clone_size: NA
d_call: TRBD1
cdr3_aa: ASSQDNRDRGIGANVLT

v_call: TRBV20-1
clone_size: NA
d_call: TRBD2
cdr3_aa: SARDFRGGSTDTQY

v_call: TRBV6-5
clone_size: NA
d_call: NA
cdr3_aa: ASGMHRAGVRAF